The 5 T cell receptor beta chains below all came from one sample that was sequenced in a study of shared clonotypes between healthy human individuals. Clones were read by immunoSEQ multiplex PCR, and TCRdb kept only the in-frame ones, dropping some. The sample has some 630,000 clones; about 95% are singletons. Terminally differentiated effector memory CD45RA+ cells were excluded by CCR7 positive selection of CD45RO-negative cells. Sequenced sample: naive CD8+ T cells sorted from blood. The receptors originated from a woman aged 25 to 39 in good health.

The rearrangement links TRBV13 to TRBJ2-5; TRBD2 matches at 9 bases. Germline CDR1 and CDR2: PRHDT and FYEKMQ (reference sequence). The V segment lost 3 bases and the J segment 4 bases; nucleotides outside the gene matches: 3. The CDR3 runs to 14 residues. This chain's CDR3 is CASSFLAGVETQYF. The CDR3 nucleotides read TGTGCCAGCAGCTTTTTAGCGGGAGTAGAGACCCAGTACTTC.

As to this clone: Other DNA sequences in the sample encode the same CDR3. The chain combines TRBV28 with TRBJ2-7; 7 bases are shared with TRBD2. CDR1 is MDHEN, CDR2 SYDVKM, per germline. V shed 5 bases, J shed 3 bases, and the junction held 4 bases outside the gene matches. This CDR3 spans 13 amino acids. CDR3 nucleotide sequence: TGTGCCAGCAGTCGGACGGGGGGCTACGAGCAGTACTTC. This codes for CASSRTGGYEQYF.

The V and J genes are TRBV7-2 and TRBJ2-3; TRBD2 aligns across 8 bases. Germline V gene lookup returns CDR1 SGHTA and CDR2 FQGNSA. The V segment lost 5 bases and the J segment 1 base; nucleotides outside the gene matches: 2. The CDR3 totals 14 residues. The DNA for the CDR3 is TGTGCCAGCAGCCCGACTAGCGGCACAGATACGCAGTATTTT. Its protein product is CASSPTSGTDTQYF.

The rearrangement uses TRBV5-4 and TRBJ2-7, with D tentatively TRBD1 (6 bases). Germline CDR1 reads SGHNT; CDR2 reads YYREEE (reference sequence). V was clipped by 4 bases and J by 1 base, with 12 bases between them. The CDR3 totals 14 residues. The chain's CDR3 is CASSTDRISYEQYF. The CDR3 DNA reads TGTGCCAGCAGCACTGACAGGATTTCCTACGAGCAGTACTTC.

CDR3 sequence (DNA): TGTGCCAGCAGCTTGGGTAGCGGTCCGGTCCAGTACTTC. This translates into CASSLGSGPVQYF. The chain combines TRBV13 with TRBJ2-5, with a tentative D call TRBD2 (6 bases). The V gene lost 3 bases and the J gene lost 10 bases, with 15 bases spanning the gap. Per germline, CDR1 PRHDT and CDR2 FYEKMQ (reference sequence). The CDR3 length is 13 residues. Filled out from reference TRBV13 and TRBJ2-5, the complete variable domain reads AAGVIQSPRHLIKEKRETATLKCYPIPRHDTVYWYQQGPGQDPQFLISFYEKMQSDKGSIPDRFSAQQFSDYHSELNMSSLELGDSALYFCASSLGSGPVQYFGPGTRLLVL.